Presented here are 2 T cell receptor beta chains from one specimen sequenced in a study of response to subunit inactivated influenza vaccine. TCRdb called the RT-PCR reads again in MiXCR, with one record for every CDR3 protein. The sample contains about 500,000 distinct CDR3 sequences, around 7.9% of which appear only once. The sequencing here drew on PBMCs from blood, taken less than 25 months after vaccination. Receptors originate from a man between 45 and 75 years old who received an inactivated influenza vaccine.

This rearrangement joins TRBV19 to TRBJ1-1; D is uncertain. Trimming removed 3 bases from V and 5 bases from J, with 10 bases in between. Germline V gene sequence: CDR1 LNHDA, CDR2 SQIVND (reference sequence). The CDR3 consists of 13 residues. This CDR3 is CASSISGRTEAFF. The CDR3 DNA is TGTGCCAGTAGTATTAGTGGGAGGACTGAAGCTTTCTTT.

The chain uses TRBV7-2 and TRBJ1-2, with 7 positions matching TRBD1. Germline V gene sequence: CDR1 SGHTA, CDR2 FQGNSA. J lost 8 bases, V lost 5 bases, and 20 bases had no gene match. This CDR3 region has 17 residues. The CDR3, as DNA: TGTGCCAGCAGCCGCTTCGTGGAGGGGGCTTCTAGTAGCGGCTACACCTTC. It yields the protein CASSRFVEGASSSGYTF.